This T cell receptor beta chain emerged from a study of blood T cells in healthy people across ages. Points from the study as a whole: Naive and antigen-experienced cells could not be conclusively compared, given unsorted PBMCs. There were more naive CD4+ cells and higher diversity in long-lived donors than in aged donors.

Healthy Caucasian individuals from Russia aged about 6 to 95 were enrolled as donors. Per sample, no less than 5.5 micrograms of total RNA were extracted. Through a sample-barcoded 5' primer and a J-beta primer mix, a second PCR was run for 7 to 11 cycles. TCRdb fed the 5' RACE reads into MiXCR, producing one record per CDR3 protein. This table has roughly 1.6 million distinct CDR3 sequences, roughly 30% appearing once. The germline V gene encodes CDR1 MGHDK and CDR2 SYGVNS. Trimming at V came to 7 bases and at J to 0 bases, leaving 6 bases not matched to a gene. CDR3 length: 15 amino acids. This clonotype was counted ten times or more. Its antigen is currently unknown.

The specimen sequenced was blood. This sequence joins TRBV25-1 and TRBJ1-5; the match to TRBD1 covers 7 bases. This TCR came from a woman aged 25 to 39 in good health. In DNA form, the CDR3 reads TGTGCCAGCAAGGGACAGCCCTATAGCAATCAGCCCCAGCATTTT. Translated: CASKGQPYSNQPQHF.